The rows below give T cell receptor beta chains drawn from one sample of a study of blood T cell repertoires in COVID-19. Repertoires were generated with immunoSEQ multiplex PCR, while TCRdb's copy carries only in-frame clones and drops some. The sample yields about 320,000 clones, 70% to 90% seen once. Sequenced input: peripheral blood. These receptor sequences come from a human donor in a cohort sampled during active COVID-19. The CDR3 runs from the conserved cysteine through the conserved F or W. D genes are given only for firm matches. Clone sizes are given selectively: once, few, many, or a class where the clone is expanded.

len	j_gene	v_gene	d_gene	abundance	CDR3nt	CDR3aa
13	TRBJ2-7	TRBV9	TRBD1	.	TGTGCCAGCGCCCGGGACAGGGGATACGAGCAGTACTTC	CASARDRGYEQYF
12	TRBJ2-7	TRBV24-1	.	few	TGTGCCACCAGTGAGGCAACCTACGAGCAGTACTTC	CATSEATYEQYF
16	TRBJ1-1	TRBV7-9	.	.	TGTGCCAGCACCTTTTTTACTCGGGATCCGAACACTGAAGCTTTCTTT	CASTFFTRDPNTEAFF
14	TRBJ1-5	TRBV2	TRBD1	.	TGTGCCAGCAGCCCACAGGGGCCGGATCAGCCCCAGCATTTT	CASSPQGPDQPQHF
15	TRBJ1-2	TRBV27	.	.	TGTGCCAGCAGTTTCGCCGGGGTTCGGAACTATGGCTACACCTTC	CASSFAGVRNYGYTF
14	TRBJ1-5	TRBV3-1/TRBV3-2	.	once	TGTGCCAGCAGCGGTTCACAGAGCAATCAGCCCCAGCATTTT	CASSGSQSNQPQHF
16	TRBJ1-2	TRBV7-9	.	.	TGTGCCAGCAGCCCAGCGGGACTAGTTCGAAGGGATGGCTACACCTTC	CASSPAGLVRRDGYTF
14	TRBJ1-2	TRBV27	.	.	TGTGCCAGCAGCCTCGTGCCAGGGGAATATGGCTACACCTTC	CASSLVPGEYGYTF
15	TRBJ1-5	TRBV28	TRBD1	.	TGTGCCAGCAGTTCACCGGGACAGGGCGAACAGCCCCAGCATTTT	CASSSPGQGEQPQHF
13	TRBJ2-2	TRBV29-1	.	.	TGCAGCGTGGACTACAGGAACACCGGGGAGCTGTTTTTT	CSVDYRNTGELFF
17	TRBJ1-2	TRBV7-9	.	.	TGTGCCAGCAGCTTAGCAGTCTTACAGGGCGGCTTGGATGGCTACACCTTC	CASSLAVLQGGLDGYTF
14	TRBJ1-2	TRBV28	TRBD1	few	TGTGCCAGCAGTTATAACAGGGGGCGCGATGGCTACACCTTC	CASSYNRGRDGYTF
16	TRBJ2-1	TRBV11-3	TRBD2	.	TGTGCCAGCAGCTTCCGGAGCGGGGGTCGTTTCGATGAGCAGTTCTTC	CASSFRSGGRFDEQFF
13	TRBJ1-2	TRBV7-9	.	.	TGTGCCAGCAGCTCGGGGACTACAGGAGGCTACACCTTC	CASSSGTTGGYTF
14	TRBJ2-3	TRBV10-3	.	.	TGTGCCTCCGGATCCGAGGGGGGCACAGATACGCAGTATTTT	CASGSEGGTDTQYF
12	TRBJ2-7	TRBV5-1	.	.	TGCGCCAGCAGCTTGGGCGACTACGAGCAGTACTTC	CASSLGDYEQYF
16	TRBJ2-7	TRBV4-1	TRBD2	many	TGCGCCAGCAGCCATTCACTAGCGGGGGGGCTCCACGAGCAGTACTTC	CASSHSLAGGLHEQYF
14	TRBJ1-5	TRBV7-9	.	.	TGTGCCAGCAGCCCGAAGGGGCAAGATCAGCCCCAGCATTTT	CASSPKGQDQPQHF
11	TRBJ2-7	TRBV29-1	.	.	TGCAGCGCCCGACGGGCCTACGAGCAGTACTTC	CSARRAYEQYF